The 3 T cell receptor beta chains in this list originate from one sample, sequenced in a study of blood T cell repertoires in COVID-19. Clones were read by immunoSEQ multiplex PCR, and TCRdb kept only the in-frame ones, dropping some. The repertoire holds more than 75,000 clones, with about 92% as singletons. The sequenced sample consisted of peripheral blood. These receptors were taken from a man aged 45 to 65 with acute or convalescent COVID-19.

The rearrangement joins TRBV10-1 to TRBJ2-7, with D perhaps matching TRBD2 (5 bases). V lost 3 bases and J lost 0, with 9 bases in between. The CDR3 spans 14 residues. Germline values: CDR1 WNHNN, CDR2 SYGVQD (reference sequence). CDR3 sequence: CASSEGRGSYEQYF. The CDR3 DNA is TGCGCCAGCAGTGAAGGACGGGGCTCCTACGAGCAGTACTTC.

Within the sample, this clone is medium-sized (0.01 to 0.1%). The chain recombines TRBV19 with TRBJ2-5, with 9 bases identical to TRBD1. From germline, CDR1 is LNHDA and CDR2 SQIVND (reference sequence). The V segment lost 3 bases and the J segment 5 bases; nucleotides outside the gene matches: 10. The CDR3 consists of 16 residues. CDR3 in amino acids: CASSMYLGQGRETQYF. DNA for the CDR3: TGTGCCAGTAGTATGTATCTGGGACAGGGTCGGGAGACCCAGTACTTC.

The V call is TRBV5-1, the J call TRBJ1-3; tentative D call: TRBD1 (5 bases). This CDR3 has 15 residues. Germline V gives CDR1 SGHRS, CDR2 YFSETQ. The V gene lost 2 bases and the J gene lost 0 bases, with 9 bases spanning the gap. The CDR3 bases are TGCGCCAGCAGCTTACAGGCGAGCTCTGGAAACACCATATATTTT. Translation gives CASSLQASSGNTIYF.